This TCR beta chain stems from a study of T cells after yellow fever vaccination. V dropped 7 bases and J dropped 7 bases, with 20 bases sitting between them. The CDR3 totals 14 residues. Study conclusions and caveats: Among all clonotypes, a small share was observed in both CD4 and CD8 compartments. Post-booster repertoires contained most primary-vaccination clones again (about 96% CD4, roughly 91% CD8).

The authors made TCR cDNA by 5'RACE template switching, adding a universal primer site and UMIs. In TCRdb, the 5' RACE reads were re-called with MiXCR into one record per CDR3 protein. The data hold some 96,000 distinct CDR3 sequences, with about 8.4% observed a single time. The specimen was CD8+ T cells not binding an NS4B(214-222) dextramer, sorted from PBMCs, collected around 15 days after the first yellow fever vaccination. The chain employs TRBV12-3 or TRBV12-4 and TRBJ2-7; D is unclear. The sequence was obtained from a man younger than 35 who received the YFV17D yellow fever vaccine. The CDR3 region has the DNA TGTGCCAGCACCTTAGGAACCTTTCTTGGGGAGCAGTACTTC. Residues: CASTLGTFLGEQYF.